Shown below are 11 T cell receptor beta chains from a single sample sequenced in a study of T cell repertoires in cytomegalovirus infection. No antigen is known for these receptors. Via MiXCR, TCRdb re-called the reads, giving one row per CDR3 protein. The sample yields about 310,000 distinct CDR3 sequences, 20% to 25% seen once. Source: cultured PBMCs, taken from culture after CMV antigen stimulation. These receptors were collected from a human donor in good health (CMV status not recorded). Some clones in this sample may be carry-over from other donors' samples.

The chain recombines TRBV7-2 with TRBJ2-7; D not certain. The V end lost 0 bases, the J end lost 2 bases, and 11 bases lay between the germline ends. Germline-derived CDR1 and CDR2 are SGHTA and FQGNSA. The CDR3 length is 15 residues. The CDR3 coding sequence is TGTGCCAGCAGCTTAGCTTCCGCTGATACCTACGAGCAGTACTTC. It translates to CASSLASADTYEQYF.

The J gene is TRBJ1-2, the V gene TRBV5-1, with D tentatively TRBD1 (6 bases). The V end lost 0 bases, the J end lost 2 bases, and 17 bases lay between the germline ends. There are 17 residues in the CDR3. CDR1 and CDR2 from the germline V gene are SGHRS and YFSETQ. The CDR3 DNA reads TGCGCCAGCAGCTTGGATGGGACACCAAATTGGAACTATGGCTACACCTTC. Residues: CASSLDGTPNWNYGYTF. The entire variable domain, with the rest obtained from reference TRBV5-1 and TRBJ1-2, is as follows: KAGVTQTPRYLIKTRGQQVTLSCSPISGHRSVSWYQQTPGQGLQFLFEYFSETQRNKGNFPGRFSGRQFSNSRSEMNVSTLELGDSALYLCASSLDGTPNWNYGYTFGSGTRLTVV.

The chain recombines TRBV6-6 with TRBJ2-4, with D tentatively TRBD1 (7 bases). Deletions cut 2 bases from V and 6 bases from J, with 17 bases between. Germline V gene sequence: CDR1 MNHNY, CDR2 SVGAGI (reference sequence). The CDR3 totals 16 residues. CDR3 protein: CASSYTPEGQINIQYF. The CDR3 region has the DNA TGTGCCAGCAGTTACACCCCGGAGGGACAGATAAACATTCAGTACTTC.

This clonotype was detected many times. The chain is built from TRBV7-2 and TRBJ2-7; D unresolved. The V end was cut by 2 bases, the J end by 2 bases, with 7 bases between. From germline, CDR1 is SGHTA and CDR2 FQGNSA. The CDR3 length is 13 residues. The CDR3 DNA is TGTGCCAGCAGCTTAAGTCCAGCCTACGAGCAGTACGTC. Amino acid sequence: CASSLSPAYEQYV.

This chain joins TRBV7-2 and TRBJ2-7; D not resolved. The CDR3 sequence is 16 residues long. CDR1 and CDR2 from the germline V gene are SGHTA and FQGNSA. V dropped 5 bases and J dropped 5 bases, with 22 bases sitting between them. CDR3 nucleotides: TGTGCCAGCAGCCTACGCTCCGGTATGCAAAAGAACGAGCAGTACTTC. This gives the protein CASSLRSGMQKNEQYF.

This clonotype showed up just a few times. CDR3 loop: CASSLDRADEQYF. The CDR3 DNA follows: TGTGCCAGCAGCCTTGACAGGGCTGACGAGCAGTACTTC. The chain has TRBV28 and TRBJ2-7, with 7 bases that match TRBD1. Trimming took 6 bases from V and 5 from J; bases not matched to a gene: 7. CDR1 is MDHEN and CDR2 is SYDVKM in the germline V gene. The CDR3 spans 13 residues. Complete variable domain (other parts from reference TRBV28 and TRBJ2-7): DVKVTQSSRYLVKRTGEKVFLECVQDMDHENMFWYRQDPGLGLRLIYFSYDVKMKEKGDIPEGYSVSREKKERFSLILESASTNQTSMYLCASSLDRADEQYFGPGTRLTVT.

This clonotype was seen more than once but under ten times. The chain recombines TRBV15 with TRBJ2-5, with 11 bases matching TRBD2. The CDR3 runs to 15 residues. CDR1 LNHNV and CDR2 YYDKDF come from the germline V gene (reference sequence). J lost 1 base, V lost 8 bases, and 6 bases had no gene match. The CDR3 sequence is CATRTSGSSQETQYF. CDR3 nucleotide sequence: TGTGCCACCCGAACTAGCGGGAGTAGCCAAGAGACCCAGTACTTC. Complete variable domain (other parts from reference TRBV15 and TRBJ2-5): DAMVIQNPRYQVTQFGKPVTLSCSQTLNHNVMYWYQQKSSQAPKLLFHYYDKDFNNEADTPDNFQSRRPNTSFCFLDIRSPGLGDTAMYLCATRTSGSSQETQYFGPGTRLLVL.

This clonotype has more than one count but fewer than ten. This sequence joins TRBV20-1 and TRBJ2-1; D possibly uses TRBD1 or TRBD2 (5 bases each). The germline V and J ends were trimmed by 6 bases and 4 bases, with 19 bases remaining between them. The length of the CDR3 is 15 residues. The germline V gene has CDR1 DFQATT and CDR2 SNEGSKA (reference sequence). The CDR3 sequence: CSARLRDDHYNEQFF. Here the CDR3 DNA reads TGCAGTGCCCGGTTGAGGGACGATCATTACAATGAGCAGTTCTTC.

The chain has TRBV29-1 and TRBJ1-2; 9 nucleotides agree with TRBD1. From germline, CDR1 is SQVTM and CDR2 ANQGSEA. CDR3 length equals 14 residues. Trimming cost V 7 bases and J 3 bases; bases outside gene matches: 9. This CDR3 is CSGETTGGDYGYTF. CDR3 coding DNA: TGCAGCGGAGAAACGACAGGGGGTGACTATGGCTACACCTTC. Together with reference TRBV29-1 and TRBJ1-2, the CDR3 gives the full variable domain: SAVISQKPSRDICQRGTSLTIQCQVDSQVTMMFWYRQQPGQSLTLIATANQGSEATYESGFVIDKFPISRPNLTFSTLTVSNMSPEDSSIYLCSGETTGGDYGYTFGSGTRLTVV.

This clonotype occurred a few times. The chain couples TRBV5-4 to TRBJ2-2; D call uncertain. Trimming took 9 bases from V and 5 from J, leaving 8 bases between them. Germline V gives CDR1 SGHNT, CDR2 YYREEE (reference sequence). CDR3 length: 11 amino acids. The CDR3 sequence: CAITRTGELFF. DNA of the CDR3: TGTGCCATCACACGTACCGGGGAGCTGTTTTTT.

The sample holds a few counts of this clonotype. The chain recombines TRBV12-3 or TRBV12-4 with TRBJ1-1; D remains ambiguous. The germline V and J ends were trimmed by 2 bases and 0 bases, with 7 bases remaining between them. The CDR3 consists of 14 residues. The CDR3 protein is CASSLTAMNTEAFF. CDR3 DNA: TGTGCCAGCAGTTTAACAGCGATGAACACTGAAGCTTTCTTT.